These 14 T cell receptor beta chains were sequenced from one sample in a study of CD8 T cells in Susac syndrome. Random hexamers primed reverse transcription of about 0.5 to 1 ug RNA. TCRdb passed the immunoSEQ multiplex PCR reads through MiXCR, listing each CDR3 protein once. The sample has about 430,000 distinct CDR3 sequences, around 85% seen once. Sequenced sample: CD8+ T cells from PBMCs. Every receptor here comes from a human donor with multiple sclerosis.

This chain connects TRBV27 to TRBJ2-5; tentative D call: TRBD2 (6 bases). The CDR3 length is 14 residues. V shed 4 bases and J shed 2 bases, with 11 bases lying between them. Germline V gene data show CDR1 as MNHEY and CDR2 as SMNVEV (reference sequence). CDR3: CASSSGGPQETQYF. The CDR3 DNA reads as TGTGCCAGCAGTTCCGGGGGACCTCAAGAGACCCAGTACTTC.

This clonotype appeared a few times. The V and J genes are TRBV10-3 and TRBJ2-5, with D tentatively TRBD2 (6 bases). The CDR3 extends over 14 amino acids. V lost 3 bases to trimming and J lost 3 bases, with 11 bases between them. Germline lookup yields CDR1 ENHRY and CDR2 SYGVKD. CDR3 DNA: TGTGCCATCAGTGACGGGGAGGAGGAAGAGACCCAGTACTTC. Amino acids: CAISDGEEEETQYF.

The chain joins TRBV10-2 to TRBJ2-2; 11 bases agree with TRBD2. This CDR3 is 15 amino acids long. Germline assignment: CDR1 WSHSY and CDR2 SAAADI. V dropped 9 bases and J dropped 7; count of bases not matched to a gene: 10. CDR3 sequence reads: CASSLAGGPIGELFF. DNA of the CDR3: TGCGCCAGTTCGTTAGCGGGAGGGCCAATCGGGGAGCTGTTTTTT.

The J gene is TRBJ1-2, the V gene TRBV27; D gene unclear. V lost 6 bases, J lost 4 bases, and 6 bases lay in between. The CDR3 is 11 residues long. The germline V gene has CDR1 MNHEY and CDR2 SMNVEV (reference sequence). CDR3 bases: TGTGCCAGCAGAACGAGCTATGGCTACACCTTC. This sequence encodes CASRTSYGYTF.

This chain uses TRBV5-5 with TRBJ2-1; 12 nucleotides line up with TRBD1. V gave up 4 bases and J gave up 8 bases; unmatched junction bases: 7. The CDR3 has 15 residues. CDR1 is SGHKS and CDR2 is YYEKEE in the germline V gene (reference sequence). CDR3 amino acids: CASSPGTGGIDEQFF. The CDR3 DNA follows: TGTGCCAGCAGCCCAGGGACAGGGGGCATCGATGAGCAGTTCTTC.

This chain joins TRBV19 and TRBJ2-7; 8 nucleotides align to TRBD2. J gave up 5 bases and V 1 base, and 10 bases lay outside the gene matches. This CDR3 region has 16 residues. Germline V gene data show CDR1 as LNHDA and CDR2 as SQIVND (reference sequence). The CDR3 sequence: CASSIAPGGLAHEQYF. DNA for the CDR3: TGTGCCAGTAGTATAGCCCCGGGAGGGCTCGCCCACGAGCAGTACTTC.

This chain links TRBV3-1 with TRBJ1-2, with D perhaps TRBD1 (5 bases). Germline loops: CDR1 LGHDT, CDR2 YNNKEL (reference sequence). Trimming took off 3 bases at V and 8 bases at J, with 19 bases between the two ends. This CDR3 has 15 residues. CDR3: CASSHRAPRGEGYTF. DNA of the CDR3: TGTGCCAGCAGCCACCGGGCCCCAAGGGGCGAAGGCTACACCTTC.

The gene calls are TRBV1 and TRBJ2-7; the listed D gene, TRBD2, was not tested against the DNA. TRBV1 is listed as a pseudogene. This CDR3 is 17 amino acids long. The CDR3 DNA sequence: TGCACCAGCAGCCAAGATCTACTAGCGGGGGGATCCTACGAGCAGTACTTC. Encoded protein: CTSSQDLLAGGSYEQYF.

This clonotype was detected a few times. The chain combines TRBV12-5 with TRBJ1-5; D is undetermined. The ends were cut back, 3 bases at V and 4 bases at J, with 13 bases in the middle. The CDR3 is 15 amino acids. The germline V gene has CDR1 LGHNT and CDR2 FRNRAP. This chain's CDR3 is CASGLGSVGNQPQHF. The CDR3 nucleotides are TGTGCTAGTGGTTTAGGGTCCGTAGGGAATCAGCCCCAGCATTTT.

V and J are TRBV4-1 and TRBJ2-1; 13 bases line up with TRBD2. The CDR3 contains 17 residues. CDR1 and CDR2 from the germline V gene are MGHRA and YSYEKL. V shed 2 bases and J 4 bases; nucleotides not matched to a gene: 5. The CDR3 sequence: CASSQTGTSGMYNEQFF. CDR3 bases: TGCGCCAGCAGCCAAACCGGGACTAGCGGGATGTACAATGAGCAGTTCTTC.

The V call is TRBV20-1, the J call TRBJ1-3; tentatively, D is TRBD1 (6 bases). Germline V CDR1 and CDR2: DFQATT, SNEGSKA (reference sequence). Trimming pared 0 bases from V and 3 bases from J, leaving 15 bases between. The CDR3 spans 16 residues. CDR3 residues: CSARDKSGALGNTIYF. In DNA, the CDR3 is TGCAGTGCTAGAGATAAGTCGGGGGCACTTGGAAACACCATATATTTT.

The chain combines TRBV27 with TRBJ2-5, with D maybe TRBD2 (7 bases). The CDR3 is 16 amino acids. Per germline, CDR1 MNHEY and CDR2 SMNVEV (reference sequence). Trimming shortened V by 7 bases and J by 3 bases, and 21 bases separated the two germline ends. The CDR3 is CASIPGGGYGEETQYF. For the CDR3, the DNA is TGTGCCAGCATCCCTGGGGGGGGCTATGGGGAAGAGACCCAGTACTTC.

The chain recombines TRBV10-3 with TRBJ1-2; perhaps TRBD1 as D (6 bases). CDR1 and CDR2 from the germline V gene are ENHRY and SYGVKD. With 3 bases removed from V and 5 bases from J, the gap between germline ends came to 16 bases. The CDR3 contains 15 residues. The CDR3 sequence is CAISDPGGDRYGYTF. The CDR3 coding sequence is TGTGCCATCAGTGATCCGGGGGGCGATCGGTATGGCTACACCTTC.

The chain joins TRBV27 to TRBJ1-5, with D perhaps matching TRBD1 (5 bases). The CDR3 contains 15 residues. Trimming left V 5 bases short and J 4 bases short, with 15 bases between. The germline CDR1 and CDR2 sequences are MNHEY and SMNVEV (reference sequence). CDR3 region: CASSATQGANQPQHF. The CDR3 bases are TGTGCCAGCAGTGCGACCCAAGGGGCGAATCAGCCCCAGCATTTT.